The clone carrying this T cell receptor beta chain appeared a few times. No antigen is known for it. Prepared TCR beta cDNA libraries contained unique molecular identifiers. A single record per CDR3 protein comes from TCRdb applying MiXCR to the PCR reads. The sample holds 450,000 to 700,000 distinct CDR3 sequences; roughly 45% are singletons and the top ten take 1.5% to 2%. This sample was taken from a study of post-analysis software for immune sequencing data. General study findings and limits: Elevated frequency relative to controls characterized a handful of TRBV segments in patients, TRBV5-6, TRBV5-1 and TRBV20-1 among them.

Deletions cut 0 bases from V and 6 bases from J, with 20 bases between. CDR1 is MGHRA and CDR2 is YSYEKL in the germline V gene. The CDR3 sequence is 17 residues long. The sequencing sample was made of blood. The V call is TRBV4-1, the J call TRBJ1-2; TRBD1 is a possible D gene (6 bases). The TCR originated in a girl under 18 with multiple sclerosis. The CDR3 spells CASSQDWSGGAFNGYTF. The CDR3 DNA sequence: TGCGCCAGCAGCCAAGATTGGTCCGGGGGCGCGTTCAATGGCTACACCTTC.